The 27 T cell receptor beta chains below come from one sample, sequenced in a study of cytomegalovirus exposure and HLA in healthy donors. Both 60 Vbeta primers and 13 Jbeta primers went into the PCR. Libraries were prepared by immunoSEQ multiplex PCR; TCRdb keeps only in-frame clonotypes and omits some of them. The top ten clones hold 1.5% to 2% of a sample with over 200,000 clones, over 60% of them seen once. The specimen was PBMCs. The receptors derive from a male donor in good health and CMV-seronegative.

This chain uses TRBV27 with TRBJ2-7; 7 bases are shared with TRBD1. V gave up 10 bases and J gave up 2 bases; unmatched junction bases: 8. The CDR3 contains 13 residues. Germline V gives CDR1 MNHEY, CDR2 SMNVEV (reference sequence). The DNA for the CDR3 is TGTGCCACCGCCCCACAGGGGCCCTACGAGCAGTACTTC. This sequence encodes CATAPQGPYEQYF.

This rearrangement joins TRBV13 to TRBJ2-4; 7 bases are shared with TRBD1. This CDR3 is built from 15 residues. Per germline, CDR1 PRHDT and CDR2 FYEKMQ (reference sequence). Trimming at V came to 4 bases and at J to 8 bases, leaving 11 bases not matched to a gene. CDR3 in amino acids: CASSSVNRGRYIQYF. The DNA of the CDR3 is TGTGCCAGCAGCTCCGTTAACAGGGGTAGATACATTCAGTACTTC.

This clone was seen a handful of times. The CDR3 sequence: CASSLRPGQVINEQFF. CDR3 sequence (DNA): TGTGCCAGCAGCTTAAGACCGGGACAGGTTATAAATGAGCAGTTCTTC. V gene TRBV11-2 combines with J gene TRBJ2-1; TRBD1 matches 8 bases. The CDR3 runs 16 residues. V lost 2 bases, J lost 7 bases, and 10 bases stayed unmatched. Germline V lookup: CDR1 SGHAT, CDR2 FQNNGV.

The chain has TRBV5-3 and TRBJ1-2, with D perhaps matching TRBD1 (6 bases). TRBV5-3 is designated an ORF whose function remains uncertain. The CDR3 sequence is 15 residues long. V was pared by 2 bases and J by 4 bases, with 15 bases between. CDR3 coding DNA: TGTGCCAGAAGCTTCCTGGACAGATCCTTCTATGGCTACACCTTC. Amino acids: CARSFLDRSFYGYTF.

The chain uses TRBV7-9 and TRBJ2-3; 12 positions match TRBD2. CDR3 length: 15 residues. In germline, CDR1 is SEHNR, CDR2 FQNEAQ (reference sequence). After removal of 6 bases from V and 2 bases from J, the junction contained 3 bases not matched to a gene. CDR3 nucleotide sequence: TGTGCCAGCAGTCCTAGCGGGGGGGTCACAGATACGCAGTATTTT. Encoded protein: CASSPSGGVTDTQYF.

The chain carries TRBV27 and TRBJ2-2; tentatively, D is TRBD1 (6 bases). With 7 bases removed from V and 4 bases from J, the gap between germline ends came to 10 bases. The CDR3 is 13 residues long. From germline, CDR1 is MNHEY and CDR2 SMNVEV (reference sequence). The CDR3: CASKSTGTGELFF. DNA for the CDR3: TGTGCCAGCAAATCGACAGGCACCGGGGAGCTGTTTTTT.

CDR3 amino acids: CASSKQGPGELFF. DNA for the CDR3: TGTGCCAGCAGTAAACAGGGACCCGGGGAGCTGTTTTTT. This sequence joins TRBV2 and TRBJ2-2, with D possibly TRBD1 on 6 matching bases. This CDR3 spans 13 amino acids. Germline loops: CDR1 SNHLY, CDR2 FYNNEI. V shed 5 bases and J shed 6 bases, with 10 bases lying between them.

The rearrangement links TRBV5-8 to TRBJ1-1, with TRBD1 matching 8 bases. With 5 bases clipped from V and 1 base from J, the junction kept 7 bases outside the gene matches. Germline CDR1 is SGHTS and CDR2 is YDEGEE. The CDR3 covers 15 residues. For the CDR3, the DNA is TGTGCCAGCAGAAACGACAGGGGAACGAACACTGAAGCTTTCTTT. Translating gives CASRNDRGTNTEAFF.

The chain couples TRBV27 to TRBJ2-5, with TRBD2 as a possible D gene (6 bases). Germline V gives CDR1 MNHEY, CDR2 SMNVEV (reference sequence). Trimming stripped 6 bases from V and 5 bases from J, with 22 bases between. The CDR3 spans 16 residues. The CDR3, as DNA: TGTGCCAGCAGGAGGGTGGGAATGGGGGGTTGGGAGACCCAGTACTTC. Its translation is CASRRVGMGGWETQYF.

CDR3 sequence reads: CASSAFRGRGNEQFF. CDR3 DNA sequence: TGTGCCAGCAGCGCCTTTCGCGGGCGTGGGAATGAGCAGTTCTTC. The chain is built from TRBV9 and TRBJ2-1; D perhaps matches TRBD2 (5 bases). The germline V gene has CDR1 SGDLS and CDR2 YYNGEE. Trimming removed 3 bases at V and 7 bases at J, with 17 bases between. This CDR3 is built from 15 residues.

V is TRBV5-4 and J is TRBJ2-5, with TRBD1 as a possible D gene (6 bases). Trimming cost V 1 base and J 3 bases, with 10 bases left between them. This CDR3 is 14 amino acids long. Germline assignment: CDR1 SGHNT and CDR2 YYREEE (reference sequence). The CDR3 region has the DNA TGTGCCAGCAGCTTGTATCGGACAGAAGAGACCCAGTACTTC. It encodes CASSLYRTEETQYF.

The chain joins TRBV10-3 to TRBJ2-7, with D tentatively TRBD2 (5 bases). CDR3 length equals 14 residues. V dropped 10 bases and J dropped 4 bases, with 20 bases sitting between them. Germline loops: CDR1 ENHRY, CDR2 SYGVKD. For the CDR3, the DNA is TGTGCCACCCAGAGTTTAACTAGTCAGTACGAGCAGTACTTC. It codes for CATQSLTSQYEQYF.

The table lists this clone with a few counts. In the same sample, other DNA sequences code for this CDR3. The CDR3 DNA sequence: TGTGCCAGCAGTTCCCGGGACAGGGGCACAGATACGCAGTATTTT. This sequence encodes CASSSRDRGTDTQYF. V and J are TRBV6-1 and TRBJ2-3, with 9 bases lining up with TRBD1. The CDR3 has 15 residues. V trimming: 5 bases; J trimming: 1 base; junction bases outside the gene matches: 4. Germline values: CDR1 MNHNS, CDR2 SASEGT.

This clone was recorded once. This chain's CDR3 is CASSYGQGSYEQYF. The CDR3 DNA follows: TGTGCCAGCAGTTACGGACAGGGTTCCTACGAGCAGTACTTC. The gene calls are TRBV6-5 and TRBJ2-7; the match to TRBD1 covers 8 bases. The V gene end was trimmed by 2 bases and the J gene end by 1 base; junction bases not matched to a gene: 1. The length of the CDR3 is 14 residues. Germline loops: CDR1 MNHEY, CDR2 SVGAGI.

The chain carries TRBV19 and TRBJ2-2, with TRBD2 identical over 9 bases. Trimming at V came to 3 bases and at J to 6 bases, leaving 8 bases not matched to a gene. The germline V gene has CDR1 LNHDA and CDR2 SQIVND (reference sequence). The CDR3 has 16 amino acids. The CDR3 nucleotides are TGTGCCAGTAGTATTCGGGTAGCGGGGGTCGCCGGGGAGCTGTTTTTT. This codes for CASSIRVAGVAGELFF. The full variable domain, rest sourced from reference TRBV19 and TRBJ2-2, is DGGITQSPKYLFRKEGQNVTLSCEQNLNHDAMYWYRQDPGQGLRLIYYSQIVNDFQKGDIAEGYSVSREKKESFPLTVTSAQKNPTAFYLCASSIRVAGVAGELFFGEGSRLTVL.

The V and J genes are TRBV27 and TRBJ1-5; TRBD1 matches at 9 bases. This CDR3 is built from 15 residues. V lost 3 bases, J lost 0 bases, and 0 bases stayed unmatched. The germline gives CDR1 MNHEY, CDR2 SMNVEV (reference sequence). The CDR3 sequence is CASSLDRGSNQPQHF. The CDR3 nucleotides read TGTGCCAGCAGTTTGGACAGGGGTAGCAATCAGCCCCAGCATTTT.

This chain joins TRBV19 and TRBJ2-6; 8 nucleotides match TRBD1. The CDR3 runs 20 residues. Germline CDR1 reads LNHDA; CDR2 reads SQIVND (reference sequence). J lost 1 base, V lost 1 base, and 12 bases had no gene match. The CDR3 here is CASSIGRRDRQFSGANVLTF. CDR3 nucleotides: TGTGCCAGTAGTATAGGGCGGAGGGACAGGCAATTTTCTGGGGCCAACGTCCTGACTTTC.

The CDR3 is CASSLLTGGSTEAFF. DNA of the CDR3: TGTGCCAGCAGCCTACTTACAGGGGGCAGCACTGAAGCTTTCTTT. The chain links TRBV6-5 to TRBJ1-1; 9 bases fit TRBD1. The CDR3 length is 15 residues. The germline V gene encodes CDR1 MNHEY and CDR2 SVGAGI. The V gene end was trimmed by 6 bases and the J gene end by 4 bases; junction bases not matched to a gene: 9.

This sequence joins TRBV6-4 and TRBJ2-4; possible D gene TRBD2, 6 bases. The CDR3 is 12 residues long. V was pared by 10 bases and J by 7 bases, with 14 bases between. CDR1 is MRHNA, CDR2 SNTAGT, per germline. The CDR3 sequence is CATPGVRNIQYF. CDR3 DNA sequence: TGTGCCACCCCGGGGGTGAGGAACATTCAGTACTTC.

The V gene is TRBV27, the J gene TRBJ2-1, with a possible D match to TRBD1 (6 bases). CDR1 and CDR2 from the germline V gene are MNHEY and SMNVEV (reference sequence). The CDR3 is 15 amino acids. V was shortened by 2 bases and J by 3 bases, with 11 bases between the two germline ends. CDR3: CASSLVQGNYNEQFF. CDR3 coding DNA: TGTGCCAGCAGTTTAGTACAGGGTAACTACAATGAGCAGTTCTTC.

The chain combines TRBV6-5 with TRBJ1-5, with D perhaps matching TRBD1 (6 bases). The V end was cut by 6 bases, the J end by 6 bases, with 18 bases between. The CDR3 is 15 residues long. CDR1 and CDR2 from the germline V gene are MNHEY and SVGAGI. CDR3 in DNA: TGTGCCAGCAGCCTCGACGGGACAACTGGTCAGCCCCAGCATTTT. Its protein is CASSLDGTTGQPQHF.

The CDR3 DNA reads as TGTGCCAGCAGCTTAGGACAGGGCACTGAAGCTTTCTTT. Protein: CASSLGQGTEAFF. The rearrangement joins TRBV11-3 to TRBJ1-1, with 7 bases identical to TRBD1. Germline V gene sequence: CDR1 SGHNT, CDR2 YENEEA. V lost 1 base to trimming and J lost 4 bases; unmatched junction nucleotides: 0. This CDR3 has 13 amino acids.

This clone was seen a few times. The chain combines TRBV28 with TRBJ2-6; D remains ambiguous. There are 15 residues in the CDR3. The germline V and J ends were trimmed by 8 bases and 0 bases, with 11 bases remaining between them. The germline V gene encodes CDR1 MDHEN and CDR2 SYDVKM. The CDR3 bases are TGTGCCAGCGCCCCCTCGGGCTCTGGGGCCAACGTCCTGACTTTC. Its protein is CASAPSGSGANVLTF.

The rearrangement joins TRBV28 to TRBJ2-7, with D possibly TRBD1 on 6 matching bases. In germline, CDR1 is MDHEN, CDR2 SYDVKM. This CDR3 spans 13 amino acids. V lost 7 bases, J lost 6 bases, and 16 bases lay in between. The CDR3 reads CASTTTGYGEQYF. The DNA of the CDR3 is TGTGCCAGCACTACCACAGGGTACGGCGAGCAGTACTTC.

The chain has TRBV19 and TRBJ2-7, with D hard to call. The CDR3 runs 13 residues. Trimming stripped 3 bases from V and 1 base from J, with 7 bases between. In germline, CDR1 is LNHDA, CDR2 SQIVND (reference sequence). CDR3 sequence: CASSITRSYEQYF. The CDR3 nucleotides are TGTGCCAGTAGTATCACGAGATCCTACGAGCAGTACTTC. Combining the CDR3 with reference TRBV19 and TRBJ2-7 gives the whole variable domain DGGITQSPKYLFRKEGQNVTLSCEQNLNHDAMYWYRQDPGQGLRLIYYSQIVNDFQKGDIAEGYSVSREKKESFPLTVTSAQKNPTAFYLCASSITRSYEQYFGPGTRLTVT.

Worth noting for this clone: Sequence at one end of the junction differs from germline and may be a read error. The rearrangement links TRBV27 to TRBJ1-1; D may be TRBD1 (6 bases). The CDR3 spans 13 residues. Germline loops: CDR1 MNHEY, CDR2 SMNVEV (reference sequence). In nucleotides, the CDR3 is TGTGCCAGCAGCGAGGGGGTGAAGACTGAAGCTTTCTTT. This translates into CASSEGVKTEAFF.

CDR3: CASSREGNPDTQYF. CDR3 in DNA: TGTGCCAGCAGTCGCGAGGGTAACCCCGATACGCAGTATTTT. The rearrangement uses TRBV2 and TRBJ2-3, with D perhaps TRBD2 (5 bases). From germline, CDR1 is SNHLY and CDR2 FYNNEI. V was trimmed by 5 bases and J by 6 bases, leaving 15 bases between them. The CDR3 totals 14 residues.